The entry below gives a single T cell receptor (beta chain) sequence along with its context. Its specificity is unknown. The DNA ends 3 residues before the CDR3 does, and the rest of the CDR3 is filled in from the germline J gene. Repertoires were generated with immunoSEQ multiplex PCR, while TCRdb's copy carries only in-frame clones and drops some. The sample features 25,000 to 30,000 clones, with roughly 3.7% in its top ten. The germline V and J ends were trimmed by 4 bases and 0 bases, with 13 bases remaining between them. The CDR3 sequence is 15 residues long. The sample is drawn from a study of T cells in women clearing cervical HPV infection. In the study overall: No precancer developed; the control's incident HPV16 infection cleared within 12 months. Cases' blood sampling followed lesion detection by median about 150 days (90 to 200).

Findings and caveats of the study: Repertoire richness, not evenness, was significantly elevated in CIN3+ cases versus controls. Associations may precede or follow infection; HPV-specific or memory T cells were not isolated.

The TCR was taken from a woman aged 18-70 years with a cervical HPV16 infection that either progressed to CIN3+ or cleared (not recorded which). Source material: blood buffy coat. V gene TRBV23-1 combines with J gene TRBJ2-7; a weak D match, TRBD2 (6 bases). TRBV23-1 is flagged as an ORF with uncertain function. The CDR3 spells CASSLAGFSSYEQYF. The CDR3 bases that were read are TGCGCCAGCAGTCTTGCGGGATTTAGCTCCTACGAG.